Following are 7 T cell receptor beta chains from one sample sequenced in a study of T cells in Graves' hyperthyroidism and ophthalmopathy. The source material, RNA transcripts, was used to amplify TCR beta CDR3 regions. The TCR CDR3 was amplified in a first-round RT-PCR using the HTBI primer set. Each CDR3 protein gets one entry after TCRdb re-called the multiplex PCR reads with MiXCR. The repertoire holds under 400,000 distinct CDR3 sequences, with less than 15% as singletons. The sample taken for sequencing was blood. The receptor source for this set is a woman younger than 35 with Graves' hyperthyroidism.

This clonotype came up many times. V gene TRBV7-6 combines with J gene TRBJ1-1, with D tentatively TRBD1 (6 bases). Germline V gene sequence: CDR1 SGHVS, CDR2 FNYEAQ. The CDR3 has 14 residues. V gave up 2 bases and J gave up 5 bases, with 12 bases separating them. The CDR3 loop is CASSLTGMWTEAFF. The CDR3 region has the DNA TGTGCCAGCAGCTTAACAGGGATGTGGACTGAAGCTTTCTTT.

Remarks on this clonotype: The CDR3 does not end in the conserved phenylalanine or tryptophan, so this is likely a read error. This chain's CDR3 is CASSVGQGQETQYL. CDR3 bases: TGTGCCAGCAGCGTAGGCCAGGGCCAAGAGACCCAGTACCTC. This chain connects TRBV9 to TRBJ2-5, with D perhaps TRBD1 (5 bases). Germline CDR1 SGDLS, CDR2 YYNGEE. Trimming cost V 0 bases and J 1 base, with 7 bases left between them. The length of the CDR3 is 14 residues.

The chain links TRBV19 to TRBJ1-2; a possible D gene is TRBD1 (5 bases). V was trimmed by 4 bases and J by 7 bases, leaving 13 bases between them. CDR3 size: 13 residues. Germline V lookup: CDR1 LNHDA, CDR2 SQIVND (reference sequence). The DNA for the CDR3 is TGTGCCAGTAGTACAGGGATTTTATCTGGCTACACCTTC. As protein: CASSTGILSGYTF.

This clonotype has at least ten counts. This chain connects TRBV28 to TRBJ1-1; D is ambiguous. The germline V gene has CDR1 MDHEN and CDR2 SYDVKM. The CDR3 has 14 amino acids. V was cut by 2 bases and J by 1 base, with 8 bases left in between. The CDR3 reads CASSLHTANTEAFF. For the CDR3, the DNA is TGTGCCAGCAGTTTACATACAGCGAACACTGAAGCTTTCTTT.

This clonotype was counted between two and nine times. V gene TRBV19 combines with J gene TRBJ2-2, with unresolved D. The CDR3 length is 14 residues. Trimming removed 3 bases from V and 1 base from J, with 6 bases in between. Looked up from germline, CDR1 is LNHDA and CDR2 is SQIVND (reference sequence). The chain's CDR3 is CASSIKGNTGELFF. CDR3 sequence (DNA): TGTGCCAGTAGTATTAAGGGGAACACCGGGGAGCTGTTTTTT. The variable domain in full, with the rest retrieved from reference TRBV19 and TRBJ2-2, is DGGITQSPKYLFRKEGQNVTLSCEQNLNHDAMYWYRQDPGQGLRLIYYSQIVNDFQKGDIAEGYSVSREKKESFPLTVTSAQKNPTAFYLCASSIKGNTGELFFGEGSRLTVL.

This clonotype was seen many times. The chain is built from TRBV5-1 and TRBJ1-1; D is unclear. V was shortened by 4 bases and J by 3 bases, with 16 bases between the two germline ends. The CDR3 covers 15 residues. The V gene's germline CDR1 is SGHRS and CDR2 YFSETQ. The DNA for the CDR3 is TGCGCCAGCAGCCCCTCCGGATTATTGGACACTGAAGCTTTCTTT. It codes for CASSPSGLLDTEAFF.

This clonotype showed up just a few times. The chain couples TRBV19 to TRBJ1-5; 9 bases align to TRBD1. In germline, CDR1 is LNHDA, CDR2 SQIVND (reference sequence). J was trimmed by 6 bases and V by 3 bases; bases with no gene match: 6. The CDR3 has 15 amino acids. CDR3 coding DNA: TGTGCCAGTAGTATCTCGGGACAGGGTTCTCAGCCCCAGCATTTT. It translates to CASSISGQGSQPQHF.